A selection of T cell receptor beta chains follows, all from one sample in a study of technical replicates of blood from a handful of donors. Generated by immunoSEQ multiplex PCR, the TCRdb table keeps only in-frame clones and is missing some. The table shows tens of thousands of clones, with roughly 77% occurring only once. Sequenced material: PBMCs. All receptors derive from a human donor in good health. Some clones in this sample may be carry-over from other donors' samples. CDR3s include the opening cysteine and the closing phenylalanine or tryptophan. The D gene is left open where the match is weak. Clone size appears in some rows only: once, few, many, or a class for an expanded clone.

j_gene,d_gene,len,abundance,v_gene,CDR3aa,CDR3nt
TRBJ2-7,.,14,once,TRBV4-1,CASSPRAGEGEQYF,TGCGCCAGCAGCCCACGGGCGGGTGAGGGTGAGCAGTACTTC
TRBJ1-6,.,16,few,TRBV19,CASSISASSYNSPLHF,TGTGCCAGTAGTATTTCCGCTAGCTCCTATAATTCACCCCTCCACTTT
TRBJ1-6,.,16,.,TRBV5-4,CASSGNGSSYNSPLHF,TGTGCCAGCAGCGGCAATGGGAGCTCCTATAATTCACCCCTCCACTTT
TRBJ1-1,TRBD1,13,few,TRBV29-1,CSARDSSNTEAFF,TGCAGCGCTCGGGACAGCTCGAACACTGAAGCTTTCTTT
TRBJ2-5,TRBD2,15,.,TRBV6-6,CASTLTSGGQETQYF,TGTGCCAGCACCCTGACTAGCGGGGGGCAAGAGACCCAGTACTTC
TRBJ2-1,TRBD2,13,.,TRBV10-3,CATGTSGYNEQFF,TGTGCCACCGGGACTAGCGGATACAATGAGCAGTTCTTC
TRBJ2-7,TRBD2,13,few,TRBV7-2,CASSPRTSYEQYF,TGTGCCAGCAGCCCGAGGACTAGTTACGAGCAGTACTTC
TRBJ2-2,TRBD2,18,.,TRBV5-1,CASSSPGTSGRNTGELFF,TGCGCCAGCAGCTCCCCCGGGACTAGCGGGAGGAACACCGGGGAGCTGTTTTTT
TRBJ2-3,TRBD2,17,.,TRBV5-1,CASSLAVAGGTVDTQYF,TGCGCCAGCAGCTTGGCGGTAGCGGGAGGGACCGTAGATACGCAGTATTTT
TRBJ2-1,TRBD2,12,many,TRBV11-1,CASKAGGPYQFF,TGTGCCAGCAAGGCGGGGGGGCCTTATCAGTTCTTC
TRBJ2-7,.,10,few,TRBV27,CAGATYEQYF,TGTGCCGGGGCCACCTACGAGCAGTACTTC
TRBJ1-5,.,15,.,TRBV29-1,CSVQVQVGANQPQHF,TGCAGCGTCCAGGTCCAGGTGGGGGCCAATCAGCCCCAGCATTTT
TRBJ1-2,TRBD1,16,.,TRBV6-6,CASSYSSGQGAEGYTF,TGTGCCAGCAGTTACTCCTCGGGCCAGGGGGCGGAAGGCTACACCTTC
TRBJ2-3,TRBD2,15,.,TRBV19,CASRGSGGGVGTQYF,TGTGCCAGTAGGGGTAGCGGGGGGGGAGTTGGCACGCAGTATTTT
TRBJ2-7,TRBD1,15,.,TRBV19,CASSAPGTGGYEQYF,TGTGCCAGTAGTGCCCCCGGGACAGGGGGCTACGAGCAGTACTTC
TRBJ2-1,.,14,.,TRBV5-6,CASSLSLTNYEQFF,TGTGCCAGCAGCTTGTCCTTGACTAACTATGAGCAGTTCTTC
TRBJ2-1,.,15,few,TRBV6-6,CASSLDKSSYNEQFF,TGTGCCAGCAGTCTCGACAAGAGCTCCTACAATGAGCAGTTCTTC
TRBJ1-5,TRBD1,14,.,TRBV2,CASSRTGVNQPQHF,TGTGCCAGCAGTAGGACAGGGGTCAATCAGCCCCAGCATTTT
TRBJ2-5,TRBD2,15,once,TRBV4-2,CASSPSSGAILTQYF,TGTGCCAGCAGCCCATCGAGCGGGGCTATCCTTACCCAGTACTTC
TRBJ2-2,.,16,.,TRBV11-2,CASSPARGLNTGELFF,TGTGCCAGCAGCCCAGCCCGGGGGTTGAACACCGGGGAGCTGTTTTTT
TRBJ2-3,.,16,.,TRBV6-5,CASSYSRLAGTDTQYF,TGTGCCAGCAGTTACTCGAGGCTGGCAGGCACAGATACGCAGTATTTT
TRBJ2-1,TRBD2,12,.,TRBV30,CACFPLAGGQFF,TGTGCCTGCTTCCCTCTAGCGGGAGGTCAGTTCTTC
TRBJ2-7,TRBD1,14,.,TRBV19,CASSTWTGSYEQYF,TGTGCCAGTAGTACCTGGACAGGTTCGTACGAGCAGTACTTC